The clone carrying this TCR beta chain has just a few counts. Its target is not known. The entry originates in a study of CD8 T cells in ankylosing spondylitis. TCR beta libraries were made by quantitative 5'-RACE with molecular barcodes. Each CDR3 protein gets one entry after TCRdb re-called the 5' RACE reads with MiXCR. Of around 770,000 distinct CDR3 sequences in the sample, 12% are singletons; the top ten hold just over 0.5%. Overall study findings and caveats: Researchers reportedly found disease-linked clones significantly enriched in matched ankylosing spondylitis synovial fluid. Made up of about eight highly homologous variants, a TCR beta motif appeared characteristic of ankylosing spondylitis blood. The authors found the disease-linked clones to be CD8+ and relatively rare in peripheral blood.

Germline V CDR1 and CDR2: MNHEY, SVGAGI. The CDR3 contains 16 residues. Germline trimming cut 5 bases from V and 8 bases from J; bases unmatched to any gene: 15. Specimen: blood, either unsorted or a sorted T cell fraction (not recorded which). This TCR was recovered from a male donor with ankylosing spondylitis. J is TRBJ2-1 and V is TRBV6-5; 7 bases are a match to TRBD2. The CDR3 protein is CASSTRGSGDVDEQFF. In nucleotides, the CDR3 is TGTGCCAGCAGTACCCGAGGGAGCGGGGATGTGGATGAGCAGTTCTTC.